The following is a T cell receptor (beta chain) sequence with its context. As yet, its antigen is unknown. This specimen belongs to a study of OX40 agonist ivuxolimab in advanced cancers. The wider study: The diagnoses of dose-escalation patients were hepatocellular carcinoma, melanoma, renal cell or head and neck cancer. Three patients responded partially, comprising one with hepatocellular carcinoma and two with cutaneous melanoma. The study, taken as a whole, reports: Relative to CD4+ cells, CD8+ T cells on average had more expanded clones.

The length of the CDR3 is 13 residues. Trimming cost V 5 bases and J 0 bases, with 7 bases left between them. Germline V gene data show CDR1 as SGHAT and CDR2 as FQNNGV. Assay used: immunoSEQ multiplex PCR; TCRdb lists only in-frame clones, some missing. Counted here are approximately 79,000 clones, more than 75% occurring once; the ten biggest clones make up less than 0.7%. V usage is TRBV11-2 and J usage is TRBJ1-2; D is uncertain. This sequence was found in an adult with an advanced solid tumor such as melanoma, head and neck, liver or kidney cancer. The sequencing here drew on CD4+ or CD8+ T cells sorted from blood, taken in a trial of the OX40 agonist ivuxolimab. CDR3 in amino acids: CASSPNTNYGYTF. DNA of the CDR3: TGTGCCAGCAGCCCTAATACTAACTATGGCTACACCTTC.